The 13 T cell receptor beta chains in this list originate from one sample, sequenced in a study of radiation and T cells in renal cell carcinoma. The time point here: baseline pretreatment blood. Treatment noted: 15 Gy SBRT to primary tumor, nephrectomy 4 weeks later. Data came from immunoSEQ multiplex PCR; TCRdb stores just in-frame clones and leaves some out. Of 85,000 to 100,000 clones in the sample, 70% to 90% were seen once. Source: blood, taken from a patient whose treatment included radiotherapy and nephrectomy. Receptors were obtained from a man aged 45-60 years with renal cell carcinoma.

The chain uses TRBV7-2 and TRBJ2-7; D may correspond to TRBD1 or TRBD2 (5 bases each). This CDR3 contains 13 residues. Germline V gives CDR1 SGHTA, CDR2 FQGNSA. Trimming took off 7 bases at V and 4 bases at J, with 14 bases between the two ends. CDR3 coding DNA: TGTGCCAGCACCCCAACGGGACGTTACGAGCAGTACTTC. The encoded protein is CASTPTGRYEQYF.

This clone has just one count. The rearrangement uses TRBV5-1 and TRBJ2-3, with D maybe TRBD2 (6 bases). In germline, CDR1 is SGHRS, CDR2 YFSETQ. The CDR3 covers 14 residues. Trimming left V 4 bases short and J 13 bases short, with 22 bases between. In nucleotides, the CDR3 is TGCGCCAGCAGCGATGGACCGCAGGTAGGAGGGAAGTATTTT. It specifies CASSDGPQVGGKYF.

The V call is TRBV5-5, the J call TRBJ2-2; D gene ambiguous. The CDR3 contains 14 residues. With 3 bases removed from V and 5 bases from J, the gap between germline ends came to 11 bases. CDR1 is SGHKS and CDR2 is YYEKEE in the germline V gene (reference sequence). As DNA, the CDR3 is TGTGCCAGCAGCTATTTTTGGAGTACCGGGGAGCTGTTTTTT. The encoded protein is CASSYFWSTGELFF.

J is TRBJ2-1 and V is TRBV6-1; TRBD1 might be the D (6 bases). Germline V gene data show CDR1 as MNHNS and CDR2 as SASEGT. V was shortened by 5 bases and J by 5 bases, with 13 bases between the two germline ends. The CDR3 totals 14 residues. CDR3 nucleotide sequence: TGTGCCAGCAGTTTGACAGGCTCGAACAATGAGCAGTTCTTC. It codes for CASSLTGSNNEQFF.

This sequence joins TRBV19 and TRBJ2-7; 7 bases map to TRBD1. From germline, CDR1 is LNHDA and CDR2 SQIVND (reference sequence). Unmatched junction bases numbered 8, after V lost 5 bases and J lost 1 base. This CDR3 has 15 amino acids. The CDR3 DNA reads TGTGCCAGTAGTGACAGGGCCCCTCGGTCCTACGAGCAGTACTTC. It translates to CASSDRAPRSYEQYF. Supplemented by reference TRBV19 and TRBJ2-7, the full variable domain reads DGGITQSPKYLFRKEGQNVTLSCEQNLNHDAMYWYRQDPGQGLRLIYYSQIVNDFQKGDIAEGYSVSREKKESFPLTVTSAQKNPTAFYLCASSDRAPRSYEQYFGPGTRLTVT.

This clone was counted a few times. V gene TRBV5-1 combines with J gene TRBJ1-4; D is ambiguous. The ends were cut back, 1 base at V and 5 bases at J, with 12 bases in the middle. The CDR3 extends over 15 amino acids. In germline, CDR1 is SGHRS, CDR2 YFSETQ. The CDR3 nucleotides read TGCGCCAGCAGCTTGCCCGAGGACGGCAATGAAAAACTGTTTTTT. Translated, it gives CASSLPEDGNEKLFF. The whole variable domain, remainder taken from reference TRBV5-1 and TRBJ1-4, is KAGVTQTPRYLIKTRGQQVTLSCSPISGHRSVSWYQQTPGQGLQFLFEYFSETQRNKGNFPGRFSGRQFSNSRSEMNVSTLELGDSALYLCASSLPEDGNEKLFFGSGTQLSVL.

The chain employs TRBV4-3 and TRBJ2-7; weak D call: TRBD1 (5 bases). The CDR3 has 15 residues. The germline V gene has CDR1 LGHNA and CDR2 YSLEER. Trimming stripped 2 bases from V and 3 bases from J, with 14 bases between. The CDR3 sequence: CASSQKPQGIYEQYF. The CDR3 coding sequence is TGCGCCAGCAGCCAAAAGCCCCAGGGTATCTACGAGCAGTACTTC.

This sequence joins TRBV12-1 and TRBJ2-2. TRBV12-1 constitutes a pseudogene. CDR3 size: 18 residues. For the CDR3, the DNA is TGTGCCAGCAGCACGAATAGAGCGACACCTACGAACACCGGGGAGCTGTTTTTT. Encoded protein: CASSTNRATPTNTGELFF.

The V and J genes are TRBV5-6 and TRBJ1-4, with 11 nucleotides matching TRBD1. The CDR3 loop spans 15 amino acids. CDR1 and CDR2 (germline): SGHDT, YYEEEE. The V segment lost 7 bases and the J segment 6 bases; nucleotides outside the gene matches: 8. CDR3 bases: TGTGCCAGCGGGGAACTGGGACAGGGGGATGAAAAACTGTTTTTT. Amino acids: CASGELGQGDEKLFF.

J is TRBJ1-6 and V is TRBV7-2; D uncertain. Deletions cut 5 bases from V and 6 bases from J, with 11 bases between. Germline assignment: CDR1 SGHTA and CDR2 FQGNSA. This CDR3 is 14 amino acids long. CDR3 sequence: CASSLRQSNSPLHF. Written as DNA, the CDR3 is TGTGCCAGCAGCCTCCGGCAGAGTAATTCACCCCTCCACTTT. The full variable domain, rest sourced from reference TRBV7-2 and TRBJ1-6, is GAGVSQSPSNKVTEKGKDVELRCDPISGHTALYWYRQSLGQGLEFLIYFQGNSAPDKSGLPSDRFSAERTGGSVSTLTIQRTQQEDSAVYLCASSLRQSNSPLHFGNGTRLTVT.

The V call is TRBV5-1, the J call TRBJ1-2; 10 bases line up with TRBD1. V was pared by 1 base and J by 2 bases, with 8 bases of the junction left unmatched. Germline V gene sequence: CDR1 SGHRS, CDR2 YFSETQ. CDR3 size: 17 residues. The CDR3 region has the DNA TGCGCCAGCAGCTTGTTTAGCGGACAGGGGGGAAACTATGGCTACACCTTC. Translating it yields CASSLFSGQGGNYGYTF.

The chain couples TRBV6-6 to TRBJ1-2; D perhaps matches TRBD1 (5 bases). Germline V lookup: CDR1 MNHNY, CDR2 SVGAGI (reference sequence). The CDR3 consists of 13 residues. The ends were cut back, 4 bases at V and 8 bases at J, with 14 bases in the middle. Here the CDR3 DNA reads TGTGCCAGCAGTTTCCGGCCTGACAGCGGCTACACCTTC. Translating gives CASSFRPDSGYTF.

The J gene is TRBJ1-4, the V gene TRBV28; 7 nucleotides line up with TRBD1. This CDR3 is 13 amino acids long. Trimming at V came to 10 bases and at J to 4 bases, leaving 6 bases not matched to a gene. Germline V gives CDR1 MDHEN, CDR2 SYDVKM. The CDR3 region has the DNA TGTGCCATCAGGGGACAGAGTAATGAAAAACTGTTTTTT. It yields the protein CAIRGQSNEKLFF.